This T cell receptor beta chain was found in a study of T cells in Graves' hyperthyroidism and ophthalmopathy. Broader study findings: A model using 13 V-J features told ophthalmopathy apart from stable hyperthyroidism.

Graves' hyperthyroidism showing no ophthalmopathy progression within 18 months was considered stable. Criteria for exclusion of patients were uncontrolled infection, other autoimmune disease, pregnancy or lactation. Each diagnosis drew on symptoms, thyroxine, TRAb, thyroid ultrasound and orbital computed tomography findings. Template material for amplifying TCR beta CDR3 regions consisted of RNA transcripts. The HTBI primer set served for first-round RT-PCR of the TCR CDR3. TCRdb analysed the multiplex PCR reads with MiXCR anew, one entry per CDR3 protein. The table lists around 580,000 distinct CDR3 sequences, around 17% of them singletons. The germline V gene has CDR1 MDHEN and CDR2 SYDVKM. Trimming took 2 bases from V and 6 from J, leaving 13 bases between them. The CDR3 sequence is 14 residues long. With respect to this clonotype: The target antigen is unknown.

The clonotype originates from a woman between 18 and 29 years old with Graves' hyperthyroidism. Sequenced sample: blood. The chain joins TRBV28 to TRBJ1-2; tentative D call: TRBD1 (5 bases). The chain's CDR3 is CASSLTSRGHGYTF. CDR3 in DNA: TGTGCCAGCAGTTTAACTTCGCGGGGACATGGCTACACCTTC.